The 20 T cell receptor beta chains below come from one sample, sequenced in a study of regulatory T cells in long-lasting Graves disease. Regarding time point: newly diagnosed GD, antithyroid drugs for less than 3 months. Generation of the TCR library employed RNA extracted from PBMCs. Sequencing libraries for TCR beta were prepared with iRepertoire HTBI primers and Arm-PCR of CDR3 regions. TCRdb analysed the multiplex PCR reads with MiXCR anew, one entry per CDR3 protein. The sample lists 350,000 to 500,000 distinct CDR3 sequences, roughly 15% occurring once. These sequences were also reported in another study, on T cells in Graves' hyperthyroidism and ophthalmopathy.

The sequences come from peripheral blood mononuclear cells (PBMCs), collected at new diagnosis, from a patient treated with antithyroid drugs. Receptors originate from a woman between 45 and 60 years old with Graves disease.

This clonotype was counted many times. The CDR3 sequence is CSASRGVDQETQYF. The CDR3 DNA is TGCAGTGCTAGTAGGGGGGTGGACCAAGAGACCCAGTACTTC. The rearrangement links TRBV20-1 to TRBJ2-5; possibly TRBD1 or TRBD2 for D (6 bases each). The germline V and J ends were trimmed by 3 bases and 0 bases, with 11 bases remaining between them. The germline gives CDR1 DFQATT, CDR2 SNEGSKA (reference sequence). This CDR3 is built from 14 residues.

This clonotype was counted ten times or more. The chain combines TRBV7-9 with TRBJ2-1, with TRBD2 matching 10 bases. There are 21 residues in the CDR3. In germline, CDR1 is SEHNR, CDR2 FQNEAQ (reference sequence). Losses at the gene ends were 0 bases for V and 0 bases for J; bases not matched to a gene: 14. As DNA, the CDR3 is TGTGCCAGCAGCTTAGCTCCTCTAGCGGGAGACCATGGATTCTCCTACAATGAGCAGTTCTTC. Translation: CASSLAPLAGDHGFSYNEQFF.

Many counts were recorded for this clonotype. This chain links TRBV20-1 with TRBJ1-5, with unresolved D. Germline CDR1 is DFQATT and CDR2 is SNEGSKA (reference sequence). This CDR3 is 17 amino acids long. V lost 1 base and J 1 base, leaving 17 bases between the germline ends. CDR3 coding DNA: TGCAGTGCTAGAGCCCTAAGGCCCCGAGCCAGCAATCAGCCCCAGCATTTT. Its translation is CSARALRPRASNQPQHF.

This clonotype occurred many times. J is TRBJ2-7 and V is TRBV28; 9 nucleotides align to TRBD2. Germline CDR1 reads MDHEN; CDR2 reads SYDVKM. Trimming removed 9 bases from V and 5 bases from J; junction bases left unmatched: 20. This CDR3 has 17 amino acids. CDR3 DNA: TGTGCCAGACGCCGAAGGACTAGCGAGGAGGTCTGGCACGAGCAGTACTTC. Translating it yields CARRRRTSEEVWHEQYF.

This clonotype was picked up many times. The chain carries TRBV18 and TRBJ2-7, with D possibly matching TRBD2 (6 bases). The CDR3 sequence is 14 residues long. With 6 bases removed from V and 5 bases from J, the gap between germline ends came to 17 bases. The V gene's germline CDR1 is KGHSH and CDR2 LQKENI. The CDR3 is CASSSSSGRDEQYF. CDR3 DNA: TGTGCCAGCTCGTCATCCAGCGGGCGCGACGAGCAGTACTTC.

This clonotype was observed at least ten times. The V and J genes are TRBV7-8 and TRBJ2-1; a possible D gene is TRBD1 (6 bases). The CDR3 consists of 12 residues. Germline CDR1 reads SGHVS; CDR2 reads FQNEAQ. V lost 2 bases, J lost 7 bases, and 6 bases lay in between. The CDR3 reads CASSLRGNEQFF. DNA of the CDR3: TGTGCCAGCAGCTTAAGGGGGAATGAGCAGTTCTTC.

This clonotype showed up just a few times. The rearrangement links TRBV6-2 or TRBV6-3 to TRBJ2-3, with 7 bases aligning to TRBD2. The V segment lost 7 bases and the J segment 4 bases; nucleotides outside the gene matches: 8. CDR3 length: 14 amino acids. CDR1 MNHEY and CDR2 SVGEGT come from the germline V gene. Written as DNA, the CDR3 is TGTGCCAGCACCTTCCGGGGGGTTGCAGATACGCAGTATTTT. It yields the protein CASTFRGVADTQYF.

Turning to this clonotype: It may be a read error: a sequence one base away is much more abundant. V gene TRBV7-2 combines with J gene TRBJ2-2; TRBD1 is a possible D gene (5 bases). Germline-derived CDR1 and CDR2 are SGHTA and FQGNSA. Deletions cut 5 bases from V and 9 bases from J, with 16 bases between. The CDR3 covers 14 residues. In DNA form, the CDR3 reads TGTGCCAGCAGCCGCAGGGTGTCGGCCCGGGAGCTGTTTTTT. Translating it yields CASSRRVSARELFF.

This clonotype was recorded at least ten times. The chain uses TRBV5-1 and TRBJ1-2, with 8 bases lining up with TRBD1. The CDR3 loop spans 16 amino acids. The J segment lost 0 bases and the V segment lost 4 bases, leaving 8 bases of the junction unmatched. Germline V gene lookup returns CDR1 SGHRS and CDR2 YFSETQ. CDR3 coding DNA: TGCGCCAGCAGCCAAGGGACAGGTGGGGCTAACTATGGCTACACCTTC. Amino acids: CASSQGTGGANYGYTF. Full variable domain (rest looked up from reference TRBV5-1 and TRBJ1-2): KAGVTQTPRYLIKTRGQQVTLSCSPISGHRSVSWYQQTPGQGLQFLFEYFSETQRNKGNFPGRFSGRQFSNSRSEMNVSTLELGDSALYLCASSQGTGGANYGYTFGSGTRLTVV.

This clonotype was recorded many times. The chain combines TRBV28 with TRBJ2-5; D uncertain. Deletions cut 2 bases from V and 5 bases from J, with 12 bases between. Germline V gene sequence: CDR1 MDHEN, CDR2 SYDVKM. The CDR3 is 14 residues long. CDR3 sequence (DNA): TGTGCCAGCAGTTTAGTGAGGTTATTGGAGACCCAGTACTTC. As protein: CASSLVRLLETQYF.

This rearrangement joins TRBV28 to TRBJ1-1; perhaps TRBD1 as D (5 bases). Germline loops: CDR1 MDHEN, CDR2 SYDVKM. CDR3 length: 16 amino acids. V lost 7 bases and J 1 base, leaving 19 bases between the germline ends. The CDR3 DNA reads TGTGCCAGCACCCGGGCCCAGGGCGGGCCGAACACTGAAGCTTTCTTT. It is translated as CASTRAQGGPNTEAFF.

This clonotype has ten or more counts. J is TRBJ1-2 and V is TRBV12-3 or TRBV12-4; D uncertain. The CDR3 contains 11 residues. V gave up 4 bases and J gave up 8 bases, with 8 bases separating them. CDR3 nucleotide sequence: TGTGCCAGCAGTTCCGGGAGGGGCTACACCTTC. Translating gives CASSSGRGYTF.

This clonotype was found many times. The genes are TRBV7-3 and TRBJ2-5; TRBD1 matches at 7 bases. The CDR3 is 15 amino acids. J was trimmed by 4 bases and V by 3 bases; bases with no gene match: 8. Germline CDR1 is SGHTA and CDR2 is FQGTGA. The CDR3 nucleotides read TGTGCCAGCAGCTTGACAGGGACCCGGTCAGAGACCCAGTACTTC. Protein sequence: CASSLTGTRSETQYF.

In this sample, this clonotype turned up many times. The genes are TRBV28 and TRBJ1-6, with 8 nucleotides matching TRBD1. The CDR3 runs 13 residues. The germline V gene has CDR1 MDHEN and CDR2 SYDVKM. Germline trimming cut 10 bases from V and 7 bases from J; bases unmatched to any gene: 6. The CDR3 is CAIRTGWNSPLHF. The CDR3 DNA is TGTGCCATCCGGACAGGGTGGAATTCACCCCTCCACTTT. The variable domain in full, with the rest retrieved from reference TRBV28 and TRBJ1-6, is DVKVTQSSRYLVKRTGEKVFLECVQDMDHENMFWYRQDPGLGLRLIYFSYDVKMKEKGDIPEGYSVSREKKERFSLILESASTNQTSMYLCAIRTGWNSPLHFGNGTRLTVT.

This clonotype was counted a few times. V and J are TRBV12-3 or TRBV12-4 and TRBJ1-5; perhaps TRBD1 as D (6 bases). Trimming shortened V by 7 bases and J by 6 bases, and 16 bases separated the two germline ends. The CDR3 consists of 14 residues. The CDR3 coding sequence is TGTGCCAGCAACCAACAGGGTGAAGGTCAGCCCCAGCATTTT. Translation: CASNQQGEGQPQHF.

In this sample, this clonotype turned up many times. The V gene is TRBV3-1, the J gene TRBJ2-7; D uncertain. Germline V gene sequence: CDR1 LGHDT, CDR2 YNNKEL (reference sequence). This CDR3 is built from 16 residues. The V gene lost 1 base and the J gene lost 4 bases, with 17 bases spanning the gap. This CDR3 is CASSQAATPSTYEQYF. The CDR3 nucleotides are TGTGCCAGCAGCCAAGCGGCAACCCCGTCGACTTACGAGCAGTACTTC.

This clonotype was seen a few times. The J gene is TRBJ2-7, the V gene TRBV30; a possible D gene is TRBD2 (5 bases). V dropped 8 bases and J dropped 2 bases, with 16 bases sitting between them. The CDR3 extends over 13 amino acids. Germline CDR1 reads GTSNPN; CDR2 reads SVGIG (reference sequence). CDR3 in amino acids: CAREDMQTYEQYF. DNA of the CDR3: TGTGCCCGGGAAGACATGCAGACCTACGAGCAGTACTTC.

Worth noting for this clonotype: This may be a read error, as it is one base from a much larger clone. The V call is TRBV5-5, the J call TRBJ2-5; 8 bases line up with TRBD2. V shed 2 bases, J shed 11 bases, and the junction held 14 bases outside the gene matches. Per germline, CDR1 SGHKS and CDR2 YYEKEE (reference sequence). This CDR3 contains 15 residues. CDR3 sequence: CASSFSGTRDNEQYF. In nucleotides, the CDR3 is TGTGCCAGCAGCTTTTCAGGGACTAGGGACAATGAGCAGTACTTC.

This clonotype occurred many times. DNA for the CDR3: TGTGCCACCAAGACAATAGCGGGAGGGTCCTACGAGCAGTACTTC. Its protein product is CATKTIAGGSYEQYF. The rearrangement links TRBV11-2 to TRBJ2-7; TRBD2 matches 11 bases. The CDR3 consists of 15 residues. Germline V CDR1 and CDR2: SGHAT, FQNNGV. With 10 bases clipped from V and 1 base from J, the junction kept 9 bases outside the gene matches.

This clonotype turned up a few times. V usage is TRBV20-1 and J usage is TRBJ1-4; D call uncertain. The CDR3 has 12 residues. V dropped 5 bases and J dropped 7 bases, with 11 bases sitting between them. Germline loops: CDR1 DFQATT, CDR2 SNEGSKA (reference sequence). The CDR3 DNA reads TGCAGTGCTCGCGACGGAATTGAAAAACTGTTTTTT. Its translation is CSARDGIEKLFF.